One and the same sample provided the 13 T cell receptor beta chains below, sequenced in a study of T cell responses to AZD1222 COVID-19 vaccine. TCRdb keeps only in-frame clones here, not all; method: immunoSEQ multiplex PCR. The repertoire holds roughly 180,000 clones, with over 80% as singletons. Here the sequenced sample was peripheral blood, taken 28 days after the second dose of the MenACWY control vaccine. These receptors were obtained from an adult who received the MenACWY meningococcal vaccine as a control.

The chain employs TRBV5-5 and TRBJ1-1; maybe TRBD1 (6 bases). CDR1 is SGHKS and CDR2 is YYEKEE in the germline V gene (reference sequence). The CDR3 sequence is 14 residues long. The germline V and J ends were trimmed by 2 bases and 4 bases, with 12 bases remaining between them. The CDR3 bases are TGTGCCAGCAGCTTTCGGGGGGCGGGCACTGAAGCTTTCTTT. Translating gives CASSFRGAGTEAFF.

The rearrangement uses TRBV11-2 and TRBJ2-1, with a weak D call TRBD2 (6 bases). V gave up 4 bases and J gave up 4 bases, with 11 bases separating them. CDR1 is SGHAT, CDR2 FQNNGV, per germline. The CDR3 is 14 amino acids. CDR3: CASSWTNSYNEQFF. CDR3 coding DNA: TGTGCCAGCAGCTGGACTAATTCGTACAATGAGCAGTTCTTC.

The chain couples TRBV5-1 to TRBJ2-1; 7 bases are a match to TRBD1. V dropped 0 bases and J dropped 9; count of bases not matched to a gene: 9. The germline V gene encodes CDR1 SGHRS and CDR2 YFSETQ. The CDR3 contains 15 residues. Here the CDR3 reads CASSLEIQGNTEQFF. As DNA, the CDR3 is TGCGCCAGCAGCTTGGAGATACAGGGGAACACTGAGCAGTTCTTC.

Turning to this clone: One end of the junction is discordant with germline, which a read error may explain. V gene TRBV6-4 combines with J gene TRBJ2-5, with D perhaps being TRBD1 or TRBD2 (6 bases each). Germline V CDR1 and CDR2: MRHNA, SNTAGT. This CDR3 contains 17 residues. For the CDR3, the DNA is TGTGCCAGCAGGGACTGGGGGGACACCCAACCCCAAGAGACCCAGTACTTC. Its translation: CASRDWGDTQPQETQYF.

The chain carries TRBV7-2 and TRBJ2-3, with 8 bases identical to TRBD2. The CDR3 extends over 19 amino acids. Per germline, CDR1 SGHTA and CDR2 FQGNSA. Unmatched junction bases numbered 12, after V lost 1 base and J lost 0 bases. CDR3 DNA: TGTGCCAGCAGCTTAGGCTCGGGAGGGTTTAGGTTTAGCACAGATACGCAGTATTTT. Translation gives CASSLGSGGFRFSTDTQYF. The full variable domain, in which reference TRBV7-2 and TRBJ2-3 provide the parts outside the CDR3, is GAGVSQSPSNKVTEKGKDVELRCDPISGHTALYWYRQSLGQGLEFLIYFQGNSAPDKSGLPSDRFSAERTGGSVSTLTIQRTQQEDSAVYLCASSLGSGGFRFSTDTQYFGPGTRLTVL.

J is TRBJ2-1 and V is TRBV20-1, with TRBD2 identical over 11 bases. The ends lost 3 bases at V and 3 bases at J; junction bases unmatched: 4. Germline V gene lookup returns CDR1 DFQATT and CDR2 SNEGSKA (reference sequence). This CDR3 is 15 amino acids long. The CDR3 DNA is TGCAGTGCTAGTGATAGCGGGGGGGTCTACAATGAGCAGTTCTTC. It translates to CSASDSGGVYNEQFF.

This chain uses TRBV10-3 with TRBJ1-3; the match to TRBD1 covers 9 bases. Germline V gene sequence: CDR1 ENHRY, CDR2 SYGVKD. This CDR3 contains 16 residues. V dropped 7 bases and J dropped 0; count of bases not matched to a gene: 7. The CDR3 region is CAIKPGQGLSGNTIYF. As DNA, the CDR3 is TGTGCCATCAAACCGGGACAGGGACTCTCTGGAAACACCATATATTTT.

The chain carries TRBV6-5 and TRBJ2-7, with D perhaps TRBD1 (6 bases). There are 14 residues in the CDR3. Germline CDR1 and CDR2: MNHEY and SVGAGI. Between the trimmed V and J ends, which lost 6 bases and 2 bases, there was a span of 14 bases. The CDR3 is CASSRQVLPYEQYF. CDR3 sequence (DNA): TGTGCCAGCAGCCGACAGGTCCTCCCCTACGAGCAGTACTTC.

The chain recombines TRBV29-1 with TRBJ2-7, with a tentative D call TRBD2 (5 bases). V lost 2 bases to trimming and J lost 4 bases, with 18 bases between them. Germline CDR1 SQVTM, CDR2 ANQGSEA. The CDR3 spans 15 residues. The CDR3 sequence is CSVEPRPDPGYEQYF. The DNA for the CDR3 is TGCAGCGTTGAACCCCGTCCGGACCCGGGGTACGAGCAGTACTTC.

V is TRBV7-6 and J is TRBJ2-6; D remains ambiguous. Per the germline V gene, CDR1 is SGHVS and CDR2 is FNYEAQ. The CDR3 runs 16 residues. The V end was cut by 1 base, the J end by 0 bases, with 7 bases between. CDR3 sequence reads: CASSLGGHSGANVLTF. The CDR3 bases are TGTGCCAGCAGCTTAGGGGGTCACTCTGGGGCCAACGTCCTGACTTTC.

The chain joins TRBV9 to TRBJ2-1, with 7 bases that match TRBD2. The CDR3 is 15 amino acids. Unmatched junction bases numbered 9, after V lost 4 bases and J lost 5 bases. The germline V gene encodes CDR1 SGDLS and CDR2 YYNGEE. The CDR3 loop is CASSSDGGLNNEQFF. The CDR3, as DNA: TGTGCCAGCAGCTCCGACGGGGGGTTGAACAATGAGCAGTTCTTC.

J is TRBJ2-3 and V is TRBV4-1, with D possibly matching TRBD2 (5 bases). Trimming took off 1 base at V and 1 base at J, with 12 bases between the two ends. CDR3 length: 16 residues. Germline CDR1 MGHRA, CDR2 YSYEKL. The DNA for the CDR3 is TGCGCCAGCAGCCAAGTAGAATTCGGGGGCACAGATACGCAGTATTTT. This gives the protein CASSQVEFGGTDTQYF.

In its sample, this clone was seen once. In the same sample, other DNA sequences code for this CDR3. The chain is built from TRBV5-5 and TRBJ1-2; D is unclear. CDR3 length: 15 amino acids. CDR1 and CDR2 from the germline V gene are SGHKS and YYEKEE (reference sequence). V dropped 0 bases and J dropped 2 bases, with 11 bases sitting between them. DNA for the CDR3: TGTGCCAGCAGCTTGGCCGGCGGATCAAACTATGGCTACACCTTC. This sequence encodes CASSLAGGSNYGYTF.